These 16 T cell receptor beta chains were all obtained from the same sample, sequenced in a study of somatic mutations in cytotoxic T cells in rheumatoid arthritis. Using immunoSEQ multiplex PCR, the repertoire was profiled, and TCRdb retains in-frame clones only, with some absent. The data contain about 10,000 clones, over 75% of them singletons. Sequenced sample: CD8+ T cells sorted from blood. Receptor source: a woman in her forties or fifties in good health.

This rearrangement joins TRBV27 to TRBJ1-2; TRBD1 matches at 7 bases. Trimming took 0 bases from V and 8 from J; bases not matched to a gene: 3. Germline lookup yields CDR1 MNHEY and CDR2 SMNVEV (reference sequence). This CDR3 spans 13 amino acids. The CDR3 protein is CASSLSAGGGYTF. CDR3 DNA: TGTGCCAGCAGTTTATCGGCAGGGGGAGGCTACACCTTC.

The chain is built from TRBV6-5 and TRBJ2-1, with D unresolved. Germline V lookup: CDR1 MNHEY, CDR2 SVGAGI. This CDR3 contains 14 residues. V was trimmed by 5 bases and J by 6 bases, leaving 14 bases between them. The CDR3 is CASSTSSLGNEQFF. The CDR3, as DNA: TGTGCCAGCAGTACCTCTAGTCTCGGCAATGAGCAGTTCTTC.

The chain couples TRBV29-1 to TRBJ1-3; 8 positions agree with TRBD1. The CDR3 covers 12 residues. V trimming: 6 bases; J trimming: 7 bases; junction bases outside the gene matches: 5. Looked up from germline, CDR1 is SQVTM and CDR2 is ANQGSEA. The chain's CDR3 is CSVRTGRNTIYF. As DNA, the CDR3 is TGCAGCGTACGGACAGGGCGGAACACCATATATTTT. Drawing the rest from reference TRBV29-1 and TRBJ1-3, the complete variable domain is SAVISQKPSRDICQRGTSLTIQCQVDSQVTMMFWYRQQPGQSLTLIATANQGSEATYESGFVIDKFPISRPNLTFSTLTVSNMSPEDSSIYLCSVRTGRNTIYFGEGSWLTVV.

The chain employs TRBV5-6 and TRBJ1-2; D gene ambiguous. From germline, CDR1 is SGHDT and CDR2 YYEEEE. Trimming removed 3 bases from V and 8 bases from J, with 23 bases in between. This CDR3 contains 16 residues. This chain's CDR3 is CASSYAGISDPWGYTF. The DNA for the CDR3 is TGTGCCAGCAGCTACGCCGGGATCTCTGATCCGTGGGGCTACACCTTC.

The chain links TRBV9 to TRBJ2-5; TRBD2 is a possible D gene (6 bases). The length of the CDR3 is 14 residues. The germline gives CDR1 SGDLS, CDR2 YYNGEE. V shed 3 bases and J shed 4 bases, with 13 bases lying between them. The CDR3 sequence: CASSAGTAPETQYF. The CDR3 DNA sequence: TGTGCCAGCAGCGCCGGGACTGCCCCAGAGACCCAGTACTTC. The full variable domain, completed using reference TRBV9 and TRBJ2-5, is DSGVTQTPKHLITATGQRVTLRCSPRSGDLSVYWYQQSLDQGLQFLIQYYNGEERAKGNILERFSAQQFPDLHSELNLSSLELGDSALYFCASSAGTAPETQYFGPGTRLLVL.

The V and J genes are TRBV6-5 and TRBJ2-1, with 10 nucleotides matching TRBD1. The CDR3 sequence is 16 residues long. Germline CDR1 and CDR2: MNHEY and SVGAGI. V gave up 1 base and J gave up 1 base; unmatched junction bases: 1. CDR3 loop: CASSYWTGGSYNEQFF. The CDR3 region has the DNA TGTGCCAGCAGTTACTGGACAGGGGGTTCCTACAATGAGCAGTTCTTC.

This clone appeared once. The V gene is TRBV2, the J gene TRBJ2-7; 12 nucleotides line up with TRBD2. V lost 4 bases and J lost 4; bases outside the gene matches: 5. CDR1 and CDR2 from the germline V gene are SNHLY and FYNNEI. The CDR3 loop spans 15 amino acids. Written as DNA, the CDR3 is TGTGCCAGCAGTGGGACTAGCGGGGACAATTACGAGCAGTACTTC. Translation gives CASSGTSGDNYEQYF.

J is TRBJ2-3 and V is TRBV15, with 8 nucleotides matching TRBD2. There are 15 residues in the CDR3. The trim removed 5 bases at V and 4 bases at J, leaving 8 bases unmatched. Germline lookup yields CDR1 LNHNV and CDR2 YYDKDF (reference sequence). The CDR3 nucleotides are TGTGCCACCAGCCCGACGGCGGGAGGTCCAGATACGCAGTATTTT. Its translation is CATSPTAGGPDTQYF.

The CDR3 reads CASRKGDRETGELFF. CDR3 DNA: TGTGCCAGCAGAAAAGGGGACAGGGAGACCGGGGAGCTGTTTTTT. V usage is TRBV25-1 and J usage is TRBJ2-2; 9 nucleotides align to TRBD1. V shed 6 bases and J 5 bases; nucleotides not matched to a gene: 7. Germline CDR1 is MGHDK and CDR2 is SYGVNS. CDR3 size: 15 residues. Using reference TRBV25-1 and TRBJ2-2 for the parts outside the CDR3, the full variable domain is EADIYQTPRYLVIGTGKKITLECSQTMGHDKMYWYQQDPGMELHLIHYSYGVNSTEKGDLSSESTVSRIRTEHFPLTLESARPSHTSQYLCASRKGDRETGELFFGEGSRLTVL.

The chain employs TRBV29-1 and TRBJ2-1; TRBD2 matches at 9 bases. The germline V gene has CDR1 SQVTM and CDR2 ANQGSEA. The CDR3 contains 18 residues. J was trimmed by 3 bases and V by 0 bases; bases with no gene match: 12. The CDR3 spells CSVEDPVGREGLYNEQFF. CDR3 DNA sequence: TGCAGCGTTGAAGACCCTGTCGGGCGGGAGGGCCTCTACAATGAGCAGTTCTTC.

This clone was counted between two and nine times. The chain joins TRBV19 to TRBJ2-7; TRBD1 matches at 8 bases. Germline V gives CDR1 LNHDA, CDR2 SQIVND (reference sequence). J gave up 0 bases and V 3 bases, and 4 bases lay outside the gene matches. This CDR3 has 15 residues. The CDR3, as DNA: TGTGCCAGTAGTATGGGGGACAGGAGCTCCTACGAGCAGTACTTC. Protein: CASSMGDRSSYEQYF.

CDR3 residues: CASSLSYGRLDTEAFF. Here the CDR3 DNA reads TGTGCCAGCAGTTTATCTTACGGGAGACTGGACACTGAAGCTTTCTTT. The chain is built from TRBV27 and TRBJ1-1; D call uncertain. The germline V gene has CDR1 MNHEY and CDR2 SMNVEV (reference sequence). Trimming left V 0 bases short and J 3 bases short, with 14 bases between. The length of the CDR3 is 16 residues.

The CDR3 loop reads CASSLPGLPYEQYF. The CDR3 DNA is TGTGCCAGCAGCTTACCGGGACTACCTTACGAGCAGTACTTC. The gene calls are TRBV7-9 and TRBJ2-7, with TRBD2 identical over 7 bases. The V and J ends lost 2 bases and 4 bases, in that order; junction bases with no gene match: 5. The CDR3 is 14 residues long. Germline CDR1 and CDR2: SEHNR and FQNEAQ (reference sequence).

This chain links TRBV19 with TRBJ2-1; D possibly corresponds to TRBD2 (5 bases). The CDR3 sequence is 14 residues long. Germline CDR1 is LNHDA and CDR2 is SQIVND (reference sequence). Trimming shortened V by 7 bases and J by 2 bases, and 12 bases separated the two germline ends. The CDR3, as DNA: TGTGCCAGTACTGCGGGCGGAGCCTACAATGAGCAGTTCTTC. It encodes CASTAGGAYNEQFF.

The chain uses TRBV6-4 and TRBJ2-2, with D uncertain. This CDR3 comprises 14 residues. Looked up from germline, CDR1 is MRHNA and CDR2 is SNTAGT. Trimming pared 2 bases from V and 4 bases from J, leaving 8 bases between. The CDR3 DNA follows: TGTGCCAGCAGTGACGGAGACCTCACCGGGGAGCTGTTTTTT. Protein sequence: CASSDGDLTGELFF.

This clone was detected once. The chain couples TRBV11-2 to TRBJ2-7; 11 bases agree with TRBD1. J gave up 6 bases and V 2 bases, and 9 bases lay outside the gene matches. Germline CDR1 reads SGHAT; CDR2 reads FQNNGV. The CDR3 is made up of 16 amino acids. The DNA for the CDR3 is TGTGCCAGCAGCTTACTTGGACAGGGGGCGGGGGGCGAGCAGTACTTC. Residues: CASSLLGQGAGGEQYF.